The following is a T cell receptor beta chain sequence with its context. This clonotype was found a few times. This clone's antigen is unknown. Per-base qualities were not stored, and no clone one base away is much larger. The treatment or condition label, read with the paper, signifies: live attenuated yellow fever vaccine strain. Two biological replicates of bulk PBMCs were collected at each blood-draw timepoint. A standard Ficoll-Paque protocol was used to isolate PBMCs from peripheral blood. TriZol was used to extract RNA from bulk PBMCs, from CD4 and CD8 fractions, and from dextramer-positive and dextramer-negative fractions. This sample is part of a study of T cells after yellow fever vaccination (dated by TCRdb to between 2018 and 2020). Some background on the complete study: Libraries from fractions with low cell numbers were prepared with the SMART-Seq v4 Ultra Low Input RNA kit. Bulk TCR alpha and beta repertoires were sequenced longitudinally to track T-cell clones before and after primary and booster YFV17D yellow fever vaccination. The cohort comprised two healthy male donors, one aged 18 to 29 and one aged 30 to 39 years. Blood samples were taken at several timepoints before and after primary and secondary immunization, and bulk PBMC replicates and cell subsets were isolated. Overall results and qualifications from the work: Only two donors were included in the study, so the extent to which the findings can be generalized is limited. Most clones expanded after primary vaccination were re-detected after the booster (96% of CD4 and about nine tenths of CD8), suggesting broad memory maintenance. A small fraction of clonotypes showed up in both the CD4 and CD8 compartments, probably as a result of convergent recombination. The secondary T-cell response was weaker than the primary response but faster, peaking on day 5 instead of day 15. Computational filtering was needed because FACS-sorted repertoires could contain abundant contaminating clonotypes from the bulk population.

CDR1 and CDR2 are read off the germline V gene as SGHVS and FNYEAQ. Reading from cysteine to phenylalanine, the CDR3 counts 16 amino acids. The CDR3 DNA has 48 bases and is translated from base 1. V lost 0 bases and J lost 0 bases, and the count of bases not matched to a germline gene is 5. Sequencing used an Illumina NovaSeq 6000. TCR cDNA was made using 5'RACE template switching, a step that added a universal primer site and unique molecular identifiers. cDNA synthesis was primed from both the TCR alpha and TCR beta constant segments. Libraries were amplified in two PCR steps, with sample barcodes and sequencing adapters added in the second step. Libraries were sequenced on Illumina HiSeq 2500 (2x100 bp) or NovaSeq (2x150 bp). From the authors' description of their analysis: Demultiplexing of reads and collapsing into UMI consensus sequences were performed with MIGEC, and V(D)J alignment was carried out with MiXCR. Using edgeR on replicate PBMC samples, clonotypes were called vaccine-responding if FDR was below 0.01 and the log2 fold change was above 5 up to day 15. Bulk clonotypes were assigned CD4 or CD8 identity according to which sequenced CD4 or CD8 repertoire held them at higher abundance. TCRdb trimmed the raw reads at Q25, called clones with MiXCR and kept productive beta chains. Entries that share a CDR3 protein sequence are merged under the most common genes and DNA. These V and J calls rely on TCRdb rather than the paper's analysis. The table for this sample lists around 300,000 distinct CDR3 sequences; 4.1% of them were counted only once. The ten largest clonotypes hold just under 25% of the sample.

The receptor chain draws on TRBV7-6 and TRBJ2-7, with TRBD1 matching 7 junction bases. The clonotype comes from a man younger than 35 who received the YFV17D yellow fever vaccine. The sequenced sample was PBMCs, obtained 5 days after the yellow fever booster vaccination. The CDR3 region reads CASSLAPGQSSYEQYF. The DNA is TGTGCCAGCAGCTTAGCGCCGGGACAGAGCTCCTACGAGCAGTACTTC.